This T cell receptor (beta chain) was sequenced in a study of radiotherapy plus CTLA-4 blockade in lung cancer. Study information: Among enrolled patients, under 20% responded and around 30% achieved disease control. The study, taken as a whole, reports: Reported findings show early blood T cell clone dynamics, with interferon-beta, best predicted response. Among blood TCR repertoires after radiotherapy plus ipilimumab, tumor-derived clones expanded.

Method: immunoSEQ multiplex PCR; TCRdb's copy keeps in-frame clones and lacks some. The sample lists approximately 75,000 clones; roughly 75% were seen once. Chemo-refractory metastatic non-small-cell lung cancer patients were treated with focal radiation plus CTLA-4 blockade with ipilimumab. For this clone: Its antigen remains unknown. The same CDR3 also results from other DNA sequences found in this sample.

The CDR3 sequence is 15 residues long. Germline assignment: CDR1 SGDLS and CDR2 YYNGEE. V shed 0 bases and J 7 bases; nucleotides not matched to a gene: 5. Sequencing was performed on peripheral blood, taken from a patient treated with radiotherapy plus ipilimumab. The sequence was collected from a human donor with non-small cell lung cancer who had a complete response to radiotherapy plus ipilimumab. The gene calls are TRBV9 and TRBJ2-1; 9 bases are shared with TRBD2. The CDR3 bases are TGTGCCAGCAGCGTAGCTAGCGGGGAGACGAATGAGCAGTTCTTC. Its protein is CASSVASGETNEQFF.